The entry below describes one TCR beta chain. The specificity of this receptor is unknown. Nothing much larger sits one base from this clone, and base qualities are not available. The cohort consisted of 600 or so healthy bone marrow donors. At the time of sampling, all cohort members were nominally healthy, though unrecorded immune exposures were likely present. The donor tested CMV seronegative, placing the donor among the 350 or so seronegative members of the cohort. Each donor provided a peripheral blood sample, and peripheral blood mononuclear cells were used for TCR beta sequencing. The Qiagen DNeasy Blood Extraction Kit was used to extract genomic DNA from the blood cell samples. Library construction relied on the immunoSEQ multiplex PCR assay. A mixture of 60 forward primers for TCR Vbeta segments and 13 reverse primers for TCR Jbeta segments was used in the multiplex PCR. Amplification of the CDR3 region of rearranged TCR beta genes was performed with a multiplex PCR assay on genomic DNA. The amplified TCR beta libraries were sequenced on the Illumina HiSeq System as 87-base-pair reads. In the original analysis: In a later analysis, 80 million or so unique TCR beta chains were counted across the roughly 610 repertoires, and some 10 million of these chains were shared by at least two donors. A nearest-neighbor algorithm error-corrected the raw reads and collapsed the reads into unique sequences, merging closely related sequences to remove PCR and sequencing errors. V, D and J gene segments were assigned by aligning CDR3 sequences to IMGT reference sequences. Each retained sequence needed at least a six-nucleotide match to both a V gene segment and a J gene segment. Rearrangements were classified as productive when the CDR3 lacked stop codons and remained in frame with V and J, and all other rearrangements were classified as non-productive. Following IMGT convention, CDR3 was defined as the stretch from the second conserved V-encoded cysteine to the conserved J-encoded phenylalanine. In an earlier analysis of just under 600 of the donors, sequences lacking an unambiguous match to a single V gene segment were excluded. An earlier analysis of approximately 590 of the donors called V segments functional above 56.7% productive rearrangements and segregating when the between-donor standard deviation exceeded 5%. To diagnose cytomegalovirus status from the catalog of TCR beta chain sequences, a statistical classification framework was built. In a later analysis, V and J genes were assigned by comparing TCR nucleotide sequences against IMGT/GENE-DB human TR gene sequences. A later analysis assigned CDR3 sequences and most-parsimonious VDJ recombination scenarios with the TCRdist pipeline. In a later analysis, each TCR beta chain was defined by its CDR3 amino acid sequence together with its V-gene family, and reads lacking a unique V-gene family were excluded. To address suspected cross-contamination and a sequencing artifact, a later analysis removed several hundred highly shared, low-generation-probability nucleotide sequences. In a later analysis, a clonal expansion index was calculated for each public chain from normalized within-repertoire ranks of inferred template counts. In a later analysis, generation probabilities were computed using a VDJ recombination model fitted to out-of-frame rearrangements, and the results were checked against IGoR. A later analysis scored TCR-TCR, TCR-HLA and TCR-CMV co-occurrence with hypergeometric tests, applying a repertoire-size bias correction to TCR pairs. False discovery rates were estimated in a later analysis by permuting HLA or CMV assignments 20 times. In a later analysis, co-occurring TCRs were grouped using DBSCAN, with TCRdist sequence similarity added in when clustering inside HLA-allele-positive subsets. Repertoires with fewer than 30,000 or more than 120,000 public chains, plus five repertoires with anomalous nucleotide sharing, were excluded from co-occurrence clustering. TCRdb took over this immuneACCESS table, retaining in-frame rearrangements with V and J assigned. Such tables are incomplete; in checked studies, under half of the missing clones stem from an unresolved V gene, and the remainder is unexplained. D and trimming come from the DNA, and the V and J calls and clone size come from that table. The sample table holds 200,000 or so clones, of which around three quarters were seen once. Roughly a sixth of the sample is in the top ten clones.

These data are taken from a study of cytomegalovirus exposure and HLA in healthy donors (dated 2017 in TCRdb). Concerning the study at large: An earlier analysis of about 530 of the donors reported over 250 Gb of sequence data and some 110 million unique TCR beta sequences obtained from roughly 180 million T cells. An early release that covered fewer than 750 HLA-typed donors contained about 290 gigabases of sequencing data and some 87 million unique TCR sequences. A later genetic analysis took genome-wide SNP genotypes for about 65% of the roughly 670 donors and used that subset as a discovery cohort. Rather than using new phenotypic data, the later analysis identified candidate immune exposures from TCR beta sequences and from how often those sequences occurred across donors. To predict cytomegalovirus infection status, the study brought together high-throughput TCR immunosequencing, statistical association of individual TCRs with disease status, and machine learning. To decide whether each TCR beta V gene segment behaved as functional or pseudogenic, an earlier analysis of fewer than 750 of the donors relied on high-throughput TCR beta sequencing. A later analysis re-analyzed previously published TCR beta repertoires from 660 or so donors and added high-resolution HLA genotyping to study TCR occurrence patterns. Typing coverage varied by locus: roughly 629-640 donors for A, B, C, DRB1 and DQB1; around 560 for DQA1; more than 600 for DPA1; approximately 490 for DPB1. Class I and class II HLA loci were covered by the typing at four-digit resolution. The aim of the study was to test whether cataloging public T cell receptors could identify signatures of past pathogen exposure. Roughly five DR-DQ haplotypes were treated as single units for association and clustering because of strong linkage in the cohort. The study used immunosequencing to profile the T cell repertoires of under 700 subjects and linked those repertoires to cytomegalovirus serostatus. In addition to the first cohort of about 650 subjects, a separate validation cohort of 130 or so different subjects was used. Donor age, sex, ethnicity and CMV serostatus were compiled together with the repertoire data. Of the roughly 430 genotyped donors, 65% to 90% fell in the genetic ancestry cluster associated with self-reported Caucasian donors. Among approximately 370 genotyped donors of the cohort, an average of roughly 230,000 unique TCR beta nucleotide sequences was sequenced per donor, of which about 19% were non-productive. All discovery cohort repertoires had been generated on a single sequencing platform.

The germline V gene sets CDR1 to MRHNA and CDR2 to SNTAGT. The cysteine opens and the phenylalanine closes a CDR3 of 13 amino acids. Only the CDR3 DNA is retained, 39 bases long and in frame from the first base. V ends up 6 bases short and J 3 bases short, with an unmatched junction base count of 2. What the study reported, not specific to this receptor: A later analysis found that TCR association rates varied across HLA loci, with DRB1 alleles showing the most associated TCRs and HLA-C alleles the fewest. Broadly in line with IMGT annotations, most TCR beta V segments showed up in productive rearrangements about 90% or about 30% of the time in an earlier analysis of about 500 of the donors. HLA typing was unavailable for some donors at each locus, so association tests used only the typed subset. Compared with the 666-donor mean, donors in an Asian-associated ancestry cluster had fewer N-insertions in productive TCRs, according to a later genetic analysis. Roughly uniform sequencing depth across donors was assumed in presence/absence analyses, although this assumption may not hold. Most TCR sequences were observed very rarely across donors, whereas some public TCRs were present in many individuals. In a later genetic analysis, a missense DCLRE1C variant was associated with V-gene and J-gene trimming of TCR beta chains, and the association was replicated in an independent cohort. A few of the identified cytomegalovirus-associated TCR beta chains were confirmed in vitro to be specific for cytomegalovirus antigens. According to a later analysis, parvovirus B19, influenza, CMV and Epstein-Barr virus appeared linked to several top co-occurrence clusters. A further reported finding was that TCR beta sequences accurately predicted the HLA-A and HLA-B alleles for most subjects in the first cohort. A later analysis found that HLA-associated TCR beta chains were more clonally expanded and had lower generation probabilities than equally common non-associated chains. Strong co-occurrence of HLA alleles, especially DR and DQ, made assigning TCR associations to individual alleles difficult. Because counts were too low, seventeen rarely observed V segments, including chromosome 9 orphons, were excluded from the earlier analysis of fewer than 650 of the donors. The sequencing pipeline was judged likely to have produced a cluster of highly shared sequence variants as a technical artifact. The study gave a list of 150 to 200 TCR beta chains associated with cytomegalovirus. Linkage disequilibrium might explain the correlated functional status among segregating V segments, but an unknown experimental factor could not be excluded. Specific HLA alleles were associated with about 17,000 TCR beta sequences at a false discovery rate of 0.05 in a later analysis. Some IMGT-functional V segments, including TRBV6-2 and TRBV6-3, could not be told apart with the 87-base-pair reads, so those segments were excluded. In both the original and validation cohorts, the classifier was reported to diagnose cytomegalovirus status with high specificity and sensitivity. According to the authors, the approach could potentially be generalized to other disease states and immunological phenotypes. This cohort had only TCR beta chains sequenced, and the lack of alpha or paired-chain data limited which features could be detected. A later analysis found that most CMV-associated TCR beta chains appeared HLA-restricted, with HLA associations seemingly driven largely by CMV exposure. CMV serostatus was the only immune exposure information available for the cohort.

The specimen was PBMCs. The chain uses TRBV6-4 and TRBJ1-2, with 9 junctional bases fitting TRBD1. The TCR was taken from a man between 35 and 55 years old in good health and CMV-seronegative. The DNA reads as follows: TGTGCCAGCAGAAGGACAGGGGACTATGGCTACACCTTC. Its protein reads: CASRRTGDYGYTF.